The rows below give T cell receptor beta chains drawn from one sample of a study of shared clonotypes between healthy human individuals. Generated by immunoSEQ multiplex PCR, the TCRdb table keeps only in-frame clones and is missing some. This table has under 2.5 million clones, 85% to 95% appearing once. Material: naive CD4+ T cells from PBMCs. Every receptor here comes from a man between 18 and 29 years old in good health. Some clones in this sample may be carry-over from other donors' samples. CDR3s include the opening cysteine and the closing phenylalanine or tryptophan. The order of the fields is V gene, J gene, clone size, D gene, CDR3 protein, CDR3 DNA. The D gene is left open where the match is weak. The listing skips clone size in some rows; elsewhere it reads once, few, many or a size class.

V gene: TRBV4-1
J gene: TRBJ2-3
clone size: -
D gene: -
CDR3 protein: CASSQASVGLEYF
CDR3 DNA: TGCGCCAGCAGCCAAGCATCAGTTGGGCTGGAGTATTTT

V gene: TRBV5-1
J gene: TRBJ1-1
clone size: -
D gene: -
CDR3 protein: CASQQGLGNTEAFF
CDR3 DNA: TGCGCCAGCCAACAGGGTCTTGGGAACACTGAAGCTTTCTTT

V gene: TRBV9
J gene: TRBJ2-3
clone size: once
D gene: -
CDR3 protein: CASTLDVGVRTDTQYF
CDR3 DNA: TGTGCCAGCACCCTGGATGTCGGAGTGCGGACAGATACGCAGTATTTT

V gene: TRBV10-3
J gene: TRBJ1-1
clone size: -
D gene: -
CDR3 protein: CAISEGRGETEAFF
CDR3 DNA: TGTGCCATCAGTGAAGGCAGGGGAGAAACTGAAGCTTTCTTT

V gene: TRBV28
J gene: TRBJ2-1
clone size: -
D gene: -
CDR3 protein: CASIEGGAAYNEQFF
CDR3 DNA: TGTGCCAGCATCGAGGGGGGGGCTGCCTACAATGAGCAGTTCTTC

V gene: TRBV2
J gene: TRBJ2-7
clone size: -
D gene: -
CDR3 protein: CASRDVSYEQYF
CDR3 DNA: TGTGCCAGCAGGGACGTTTCCTACGAGCAGTACTTC

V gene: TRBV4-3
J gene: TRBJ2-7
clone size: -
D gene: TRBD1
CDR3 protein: CASSLGTGENEQYF
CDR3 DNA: TGCGCCAGCAGCCTCGGGACAGGGGAGAACGAGCAGTACTTC

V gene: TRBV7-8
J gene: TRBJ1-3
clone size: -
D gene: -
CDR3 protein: CASSPPTGSGNTIYF
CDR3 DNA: TGTGCCAGCAGCCCCCCAACCGGCTCTGGAAACACCATATATTTT

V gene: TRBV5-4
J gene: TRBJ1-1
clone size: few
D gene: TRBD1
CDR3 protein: CASSPGTALVAFF
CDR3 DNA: TGTGCCAGCAGCCCGGGGACAGCCCTTGTGGCTTTCTTT

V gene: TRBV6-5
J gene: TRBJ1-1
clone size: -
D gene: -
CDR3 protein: CASRGQGGTEAFF
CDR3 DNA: TGTGCCAGTAGAGGGCAGGGAGGGACTGAAGCTTTCTTT

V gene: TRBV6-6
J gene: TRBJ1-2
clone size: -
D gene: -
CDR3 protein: CASIPPGPRNGYTF
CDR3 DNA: TGTGCCAGCATTCCCCCGGGACCAAGGAATGGCTACACCTTC

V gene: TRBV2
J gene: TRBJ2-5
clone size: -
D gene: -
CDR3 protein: CASSDGASRGETQYF
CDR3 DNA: TGTGCCAGCAGTGACGGGGCCAGCCGAGGGGAGACCCAGTACTTC